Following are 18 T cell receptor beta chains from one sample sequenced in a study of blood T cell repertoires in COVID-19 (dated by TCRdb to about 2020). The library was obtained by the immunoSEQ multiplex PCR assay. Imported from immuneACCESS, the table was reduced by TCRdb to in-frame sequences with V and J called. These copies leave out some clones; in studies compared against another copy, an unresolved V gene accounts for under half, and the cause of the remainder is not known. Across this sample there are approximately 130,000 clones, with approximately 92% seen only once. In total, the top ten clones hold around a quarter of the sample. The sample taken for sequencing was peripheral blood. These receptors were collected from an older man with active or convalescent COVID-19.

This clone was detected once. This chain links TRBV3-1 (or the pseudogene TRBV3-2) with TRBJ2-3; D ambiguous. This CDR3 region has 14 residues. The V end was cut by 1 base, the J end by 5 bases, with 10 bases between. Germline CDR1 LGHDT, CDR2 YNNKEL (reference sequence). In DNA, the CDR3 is TGTGCCAGCAGCCAAGGGGTGACTCAAGATACGCAGTATTTT. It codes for CASSQGVTQDTQYF.

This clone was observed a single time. Here the CDR3 reads CASSLLSYPLYEQYF. The CDR3 DNA reads as TGTGCCAGCAGCCTATTAAGTTACCCGCTATACGAGCAGTACTTC. The rearrangement links TRBV3-1 (or the pseudogene TRBV3-2) to TRBJ2-7; no firm D call. This CDR3 region has 15 residues. The V and J ends lost 4 bases and 4 bases respectively, with 17 bases between them. From germline, CDR1 is LGHDT and CDR2 YNNKEL (reference sequence).

The CDR3 spells CASRLTGYEQYF. CDR3 nucleotides: TGTGCCAGCAGGCTGACGGGGTACGAGCAGTACTTC. The V and J genes are TRBV28 and TRBJ2-7, with D possibly being TRBD2 (5 bases). The CDR3 consists of 12 residues. Trimming shortened V by 6 bases and J by 4 bases, and 10 bases separated the two germline ends. The germline V gene encodes CDR1 MDHEN and CDR2 SYDVKM.

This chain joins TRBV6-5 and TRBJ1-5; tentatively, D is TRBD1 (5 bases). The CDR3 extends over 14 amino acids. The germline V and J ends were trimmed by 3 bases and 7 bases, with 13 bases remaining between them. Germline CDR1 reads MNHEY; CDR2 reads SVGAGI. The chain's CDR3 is CASSYSSGQQPQHF. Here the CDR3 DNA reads TGTGCCAGCAGTTATTCCTCAGGGCAACAGCCCCAGCATTTT.

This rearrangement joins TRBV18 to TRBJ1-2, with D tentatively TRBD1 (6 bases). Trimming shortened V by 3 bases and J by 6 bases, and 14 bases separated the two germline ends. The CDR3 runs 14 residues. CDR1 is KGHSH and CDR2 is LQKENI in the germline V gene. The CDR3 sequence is CASSPTAGENGYTF. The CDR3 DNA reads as TGTGCCAGCTCACCCACCGCAGGGGAAAATGGCTACACCTTC.

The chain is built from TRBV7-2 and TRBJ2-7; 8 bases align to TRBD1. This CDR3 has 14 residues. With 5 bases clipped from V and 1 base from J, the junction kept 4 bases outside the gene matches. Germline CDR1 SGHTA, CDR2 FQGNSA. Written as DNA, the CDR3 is TGTGCCAGCAGCCCAGGGGGCATGTCCTACGAGCAGTACTTC. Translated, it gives CASSPGGMSYEQYF. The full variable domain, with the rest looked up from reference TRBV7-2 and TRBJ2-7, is GAGVSQSPSNKVTEKGKDVELRCDPISGHTALYWYRQSLGQGLEFLIYFQGNSAPDKSGLPSDRFSAERTGGSVSTLTIQRTQQEDSAVYLCASSPGGMSYEQYFGPGTRLTVT.

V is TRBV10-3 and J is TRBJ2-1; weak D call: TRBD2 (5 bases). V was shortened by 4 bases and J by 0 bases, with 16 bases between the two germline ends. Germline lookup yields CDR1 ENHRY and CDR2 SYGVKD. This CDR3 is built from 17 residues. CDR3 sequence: CAISAVLDSISYNEQFF. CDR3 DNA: TGTGCCATCAGTGCCGTACTGGACTCTATCTCCTACAATGAGCAGTTCTTC.

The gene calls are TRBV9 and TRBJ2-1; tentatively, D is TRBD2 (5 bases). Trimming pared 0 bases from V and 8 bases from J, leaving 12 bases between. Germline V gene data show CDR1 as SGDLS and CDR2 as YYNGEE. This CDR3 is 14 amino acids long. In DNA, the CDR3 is TGTGCCAGCAGCGTAGATGGTAGCGACTATGAGCAGTTCTTC. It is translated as CASSVDGSDYEQFF.

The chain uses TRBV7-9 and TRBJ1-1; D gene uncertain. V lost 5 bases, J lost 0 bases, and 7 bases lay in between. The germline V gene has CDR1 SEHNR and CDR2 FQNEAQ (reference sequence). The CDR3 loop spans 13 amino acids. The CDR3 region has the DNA TGTGCCAGCAGCCCCCAGTTGAACACTGAAGCTTTCTTT. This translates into CASSPQLNTEAFF.

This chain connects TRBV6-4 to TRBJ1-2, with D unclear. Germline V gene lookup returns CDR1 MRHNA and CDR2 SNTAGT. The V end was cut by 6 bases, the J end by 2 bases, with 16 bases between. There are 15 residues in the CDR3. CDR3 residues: CASRQTAASNYGYTF. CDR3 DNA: TGTGCCAGCAGACAAACGGCGGCAAGCAACTATGGCTACACCTTC.

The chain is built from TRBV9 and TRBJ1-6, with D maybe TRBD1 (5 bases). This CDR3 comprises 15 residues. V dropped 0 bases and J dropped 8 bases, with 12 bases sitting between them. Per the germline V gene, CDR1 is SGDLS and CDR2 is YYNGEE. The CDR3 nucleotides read TGTGCCAGCAGCGTAGAGGCAGGGTGGTATTCACCCCTCCACTTT. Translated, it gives CASSVEAGWYSPLHF.

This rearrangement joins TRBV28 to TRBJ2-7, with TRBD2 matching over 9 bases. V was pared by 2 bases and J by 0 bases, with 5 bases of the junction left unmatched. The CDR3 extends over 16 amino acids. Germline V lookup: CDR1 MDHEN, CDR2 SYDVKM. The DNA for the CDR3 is TGTGCCAGCAGTTTAGGAGAGCGGGAGGCCTCCTACGAGCAGTACTTC. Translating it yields CASSLGEREASYEQYF.

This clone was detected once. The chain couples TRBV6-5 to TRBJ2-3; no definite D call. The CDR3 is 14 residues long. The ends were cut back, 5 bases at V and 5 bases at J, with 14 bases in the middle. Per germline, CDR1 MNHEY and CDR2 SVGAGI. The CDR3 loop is CASSPPGLVDTQYF. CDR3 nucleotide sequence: TGTGCCAGCAGTCCCCCAGGTTTGGTAGATACGCAGTATTTT.

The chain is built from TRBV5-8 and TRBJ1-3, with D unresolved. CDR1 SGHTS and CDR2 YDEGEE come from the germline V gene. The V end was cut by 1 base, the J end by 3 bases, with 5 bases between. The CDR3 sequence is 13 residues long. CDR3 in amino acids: CASSLNGGNTIYF. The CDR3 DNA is TGTGCCAGCAGCTTGAACGGTGGAAACACCATATATTTT.

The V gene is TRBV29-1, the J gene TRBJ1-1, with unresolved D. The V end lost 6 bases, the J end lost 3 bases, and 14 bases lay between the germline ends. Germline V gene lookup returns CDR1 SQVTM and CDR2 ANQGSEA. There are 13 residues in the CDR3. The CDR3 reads CSVRRQDYTEAFF. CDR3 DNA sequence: TGCAGCGTCCGCCGTCAGGATTACACTGAAGCTTTCTTT.

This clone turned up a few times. This CDR3 is CASSLRSLYSPLHF. In DNA, the CDR3 is TGTGCCAGCAGTTTACGGAGCCTGTACTCACCCCTCCACTTT. The chain carries TRBV27 and TRBJ1-6, with unresolved D. The CDR3 length is 14 residues. Germline CDR1 MNHEY, CDR2 SMNVEV (reference sequence). V was clipped by 2 bases and J by 10 bases, with 12 bases between them.

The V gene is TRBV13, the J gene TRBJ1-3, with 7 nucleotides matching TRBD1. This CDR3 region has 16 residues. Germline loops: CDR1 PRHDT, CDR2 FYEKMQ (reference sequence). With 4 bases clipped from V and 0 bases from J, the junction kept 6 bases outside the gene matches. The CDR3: CASSSNRGYSGNTIYF. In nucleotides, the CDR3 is TGTGCCAGCAGCTCAAACAGGGGTTACTCTGGAAACACCATATATTTT. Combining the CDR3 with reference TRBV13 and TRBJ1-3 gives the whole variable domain AAGVIQSPRHLIKEKRETATLKCYPIPRHDTVYWYQQGPGQDPQFLISFYEKMQSDKGSIPDRFSAQQFSDYHSELNMSSLELGDSALYFCASSSNRGYSGNTIYFGEGSWLTVV.

CDR3 DNA: TGTGCCAGCAGCTTAATGCCCGGCCCTAGAGAAGCTTTCTTT. It yields the protein CASSLMPGPREAFF. The V and J genes are TRBV7-9 and TRBJ1-1; D not certain. Deletions cut 2 bases from V and 8 bases from J, with 15 bases between. Germline V gene data show CDR1 as SEHNR and CDR2 as FQNEAQ (reference sequence). CDR3 length: 14 amino acids. Full variable domain (rest looked up from reference TRBV7-9 and TRBJ1-1): DTGVSQNPRHKITKRGQNVTFRCDPISEHNRLYWYRQTLGQGPEFLTYFQNEAQLEKSRLLSDRFSAERPKGSFSTLEIQRTEQGDSAMYLCASSLMPGPREAFFGQGTRLTVV.